This entry lists 27 T cell receptor beta chains sequenced from one sample in a study of glioma-infiltrating T cells. TCR alpha and beta CDR3 regions were amplified from RNA using iRepertoire nested multiplex PCR. One entry per CDR3 protein results from TCRdb running MiXCR on the multiplex PCR reads. The sample comprises more than 95,000 distinct CDR3 sequences, around 30% of which are singletons, and 44% rests with the top ten. Material: glioma tissue, nonneoplastic brain tissue, or PBMCs (not recorded which). These receptors all stem from a human donor with low-grade glioma or glioblastoma, undergoing nonglioma brain surgery, or in good health (not recorded which).

As regards this clonotype: A single base separates this from a much larger clone, so it may be a read error. The CDR3 spells CSARGPHALYTHTQYF. Written as DNA, the CDR3 is TGCAGTGCTAGGGGTCCCCATGCACTATACACACATACGCAGTATTTT. The chain is built from TRBV20-1 and TRBJ2-3; no reliable D call. CDR1 and CDR2 from the germline V gene are DFQATT and SNEGSKA (reference sequence). This CDR3 comprises 16 residues.

This clonotype was detected ten times or more. The rearrangement joins TRBV7-9 to TRBJ2-1, with TRBD1 matching over 8 bases. The CDR3 covers 15 residues. Trimming removed 3 bases from V and 10 bases from J; junction bases left unmatched: 11. Germline lookup yields CDR1 SEHNR and CDR2 FQNEAQ (reference sequence). The CDR3 nucleotides read TGTGCCAGCAGCTTTTCAGGGGGCGGCACAAGGGAGCAGTTCTTC. Translated, it gives CASSFSGGGTREQFF.

The count of this clonotype is one. This could be a read error, since a much larger clone is one nucleotide away. V usage is TRBV7-2 and J usage is TRBJ1-2; D is uncertain. Per germline, CDR1 SGHTA and CDR2 FQGNSA. The length of the CDR3 is 13 residues. The CDR3 DNA sequence: TGTGCCAGCAGCCCCCCCGCGGGCTATGACTACACCTTC. As protein: CASSPPAGYDYTF.

This clonotype was seen many times. The chain links TRBV27 to TRBJ2-1, with 7 bases fitting TRBD2. From germline, CDR1 is MNHEY and CDR2 SMNVEV (reference sequence). J was trimmed by 9 bases and V by 2 bases; bases with no gene match: 10. This CDR3 is 15 amino acids long. In nucleotides, the CDR3 is TGTGCCAGCAGTTTAGGCGGGGGTGGGGAGGGTGAGCAGTTCTTC. Translating it yields CASSLGGGGEGEQFF.

This clonotype occurred a few times. CDR3 in amino acids: CASSLAGQGTGNEQFF. The CDR3 DNA reads TGTGCCAGCAGCTTAGCCGGACAGGGTACGGGGAATGAGCAGTTCTTC. The chain links TRBV7-2 to TRBJ2-1; 8 bases align to TRBD1. This CDR3 comprises 16 residues. Germline loops: CDR1 SGHTA, CDR2 FQGNSA. V gave up 0 bases and J gave up 7 bases; unmatched junction bases: 8.

This clonotype has just a few counts. The chain is built from TRBV19 and TRBJ2-1; perhaps D is TRBD1 or TRBD2 (5 bases each). CDR1 LNHDA and CDR2 SQIVND come from the germline V gene (reference sequence). Trimming pared 0 bases from V and 9 bases from J, leaving 12 bases between. This CDR3 is built from 14 residues. The CDR3 DNA reads TGTGCCAGTAGTATAGATCATCGGGGCACTGAGCAGTTCTTC. Amino acids: CASSIDHRGTEQFF.

In the case of this clonotype: A much larger clonotype is one base distant, so this may be a read error. Here the CDR3 omits its conserved ending phenylalanine or tryptophan, so a read error is the likely source. The chain links TRBV6-6 to TRBJ1-6, with D perhaps matching TRBD1 (6 bases). The CDR3 runs to 14 residues. The ends were cut back, 9 bases at V and 5 bases at J, with 14 bases in the middle. In germline, CDR1 is MNHNY, CDR2 SVGAGI (reference sequence). The CDR3 region is CASLPDSHNSPLHL. In nucleotides, the CDR3 is TGTGCCAGTCTACCGGACAGCCATAATTCACCCCTCCACCTT.

This clonotype has a count of ten or more. The V call is TRBV12-3 or TRBV12-4, the J call TRBJ2-5; tentative D call: TRBD1 (6 bases). This CDR3 has 13 residues. Trimming removed 3 bases at V and 5 bases at J, with 10 bases between. The CDR3 nucleotides are TGTGCCAGCAGTTTCAGGGGTCTGGAGACCCAGTACTTC. Its translation is CASSFRGLETQYF.

The rearrangement links TRBV12-3 or TRBV12-4 to TRBJ2-3, with 7 bases lining up with TRBD2. This CDR3 is built from 15 residues. V was clipped by 5 bases and J by 0 bases; unmatched bases: 5. Written as DNA, the CDR3 is TGTGCCAGCAGTCTGAGACTAGCAAGCACAGATACGCAGTATTTT. Translated: CASSLRLASTDTQYF.

This sequence joins TRBV11-2 and TRBJ2-7; 7 bases fit TRBD1. The CDR3 spans 12 residues. Trimming removed 5 bases from V and 7 bases from J; junction bases left unmatched: 5. CDR1 and CDR2 (germline): SGHAT, FQNNGV. CDR3 amino acids: CASSQTGREQYF. The CDR3 DNA is TGTGCCAGCAGCCAGACAGGGCGGGAGCAGTACTTC.

This clonotype has at least ten counts. The rearrangement joins TRBV6-1 to TRBJ2-1; TRBD1 agrees at 7 bases. J gave up 4 bases and V 5 bases, and 2 bases lay outside the gene matches. Germline lookup yields CDR1 MNHNS and CDR2 SASEGT. The length of the CDR3 is 13 residues. In nucleotides, the CDR3 is TGTGCCAGCAGTAGGGACAGTTACAATGAGCAGTTCTTC. Its translation: CASSRDSYNEQFF.

This clonotype was seen ten or more times. The V and J genes are TRBV27 and TRBJ1-2; D remains ambiguous. The CDR3 extends over 13 amino acids. The germline V gene has CDR1 MNHEY and CDR2 SMNVEV (reference sequence). V was clipped by 3 bases and J by 7 bases, with 12 bases between them. The CDR3, as DNA: TGTGCCAGCAGTTTGGGGTGGAAGTCTGGCTACACCTTC. This gives the protein CASSLGWKSGYTF.

This clonotype was seen a few times. A junction end diverges from the germline sequence, so it may reflect a read error. V and J are TRBV6-1 and TRBJ1-6; D is unclear. The CDR3 extends over 19 amino acids. Germline values: CDR1 MNHNS, CDR2 SASEGT. This chain's CDR3 is CASSRGPKGRLVNNSPPHF. CDR3 nucleotides: TGTGCCAGCAGTAGAGGACCGAAAGGACGGCTCGTAAATAATTCACCCCCCCACTTT.

As for this clonotype: This clone may be a read error of a much larger clone one base away. The rearrangement links TRBV7-2 to TRBJ2-7; perhaps TRBD1 as D (5 bases). Trimming pared 2 bases from V and 1 base from J, leaving 9 bases between. From germline, CDR1 is SGHTA and CDR2 FQGNSA. This CDR3 is built from 14 residues. CDR3 in amino acids: CASSLLGHSYEQYF. The CDR3 nucleotides read TGTGCCAGCAGCTTACTAGGACATTCCTACGAGCAGTACTTC. Variable domain in full (rest from reference TRBV7-2 and TRBJ2-7): GAGVSQSPSNKVTEKGKDVELRCDPISGHTALYWYRQSLGQGLEFLIYFQGNSAPDKSGLPSDRFSAERTGGSVSTLTIQRTQQEDSAVYLCASSLLGHSYEQYFGPGTRLTVT.

This clonotype showed up just a few times. The V and J genes are TRBV14 and TRBJ2-3, with TRBD2 identical over 7 bases. The trim removed 4 bases at V and 3 bases at J, leaving 10 bases unmatched. Germline-derived CDR1 and CDR2 are SGHDN and FVKESK. This CDR3 comprises 16 residues. The CDR3 spells CASSLPRASGTDTQYF. CDR3 bases: TGTGCCAGCAGCCTTCCACGGGCTAGCGGAACAGATACGCAGTATTTT.

The genes are TRBV19 and TRBJ2-3, with a tentative D call TRBD2 (7 bases). Germline CDR1 reads LNHDA; CDR2 reads SQIVND (reference sequence). Trimming shortened V by 5 bases and J by 0 bases, and 18 bases separated the two germline ends. This CDR3 is built from 17 residues. CDR3 sequence (DNA): TGTGCCAGTAGTTTCGGCGGAGGGGGGGATAGCACAGATACGCAGTATTTT. Protein: CASSFGGGGDSTDTQYF.

In its sample, this clonotype was seen a few times. The chain employs TRBV18 and TRBJ2-2, with D perhaps matching TRBD1 (5 bases). From germline, CDR1 is KGHSH and CDR2 LQKENI. The CDR3 extends over 18 amino acids. V was pared by 0 bases and J by 0 bases, with 14 bases between. This CDR3 is CASSPPIYQGANTGELFF. CDR3 sequence (DNA): TGTGCCAGCTCACCACCGATTTACCAGGGCGCGAACACCGGGGAGCTGTTTTTT.

As regards this clonotype: A much larger clone sits a single nucleotide away, making a read error possible. J is TRBJ1-1 and V is TRBV10-3; possibly TRBD1 for D (5 bases). The CDR3 covers 14 residues. From germline, CDR1 is ENHRY and CDR2 SYGVKD. The ends were cut back, 6 bases at V and 3 bases at J, with 14 bases in the middle. The CDR3: CAISQGKLDTEAFF. The CDR3 DNA reads TGTGCCATCAGCCAGGGAAAGCTAGACACTGAAGCTTTCTTT.

As regards this clonotype: It may be a read error: a sequence one base away is much more abundant. V gene TRBV5-4 combines with J gene TRBJ2-5; D is undetermined. Germline CDR1 and CDR2: SGHNT and YYREEE (reference sequence). Trimming took off 7 bases at V and 0 bases at J, with 4 bases between the two ends. This CDR3 is 11 amino acids long. The CDR3 DNA reads as TGTGCCAGCGGCCACCAAGAGACCCAGTACTTC. It specifies CASGHQETQYF.

Comments on this clonotype: A clone one base away is much larger, so this may be a read error. This chain joins TRBV7-3 and TRBJ2-7; 8 nucleotides agree with TRBD2. V lost 7 bases and J lost 4; bases outside the gene matches: 6. The germline CDR1 and CDR2 sequences are SGHTA and FQGTGA. There are 13 residues in the CDR3. The CDR3 nucleotides read TGTGCCAGCATATCGGGACTAGGGTACGAGCAGTACTTC. Protein sequence: CASISGLGYEQYF.

A word on this clonotype: Being one base from a much bigger clone, this may be a read error. V and J are TRBV20-1 and TRBJ1-1; tentative D call: TRBD1 (6 bases). CDR1 and CDR2 (germline): DFQATT, SNEGSKA (reference sequence). The CDR3 has 12 residues. The CDR3 region has the DNA TGCTGTGCTGGGGGGCGGAACACTGAAGCTTTCTTT. This gives the protein CCAGGRNTEAFF.

The chain has TRBV20-1 and TRBJ2-1, with a tentative D call TRBD1 (5 bases). This CDR3 has 13 residues. Trimming took off 7 bases at V and 7 bases at J, with 17 bases between the two ends. Germline V gene sequence: CDR1 DFQATT, CDR2 SNEGSKA (reference sequence). Here the CDR3 DNA reads TGCAGTGTCATGTTAGGGGAAATAAATGAGCAGTTCTTC. It is translated as CSVMLGEINEQFF.

V is TRBV27 and J is TRBJ1-6; a possible D gene is TRBD1 (5 bases). This CDR3 comprises 14 residues. V shed 7 bases and J shed 10 bases, with 17 bases lying between them. CDR1 MNHEY and CDR2 SMNVEV come from the germline V gene (reference sequence). CDR3 sequence: CASTPAGSRSPLHF. The CDR3, as DNA: TGTGCCAGCACTCCCGCAGGGTCGAGGTCACCCCTCCACTTT.

This clonotype was picked up a small number of times. The rearrangement uses TRBV3-1 and TRBJ2-3; the D is unclear. The germline CDR1 and CDR2 sequences are LGHDT and YNNKEL (reference sequence). The CDR3 extends over 12 amino acids. V was trimmed by 1 base and J by 9 bases, leaving 8 bases between them. In nucleotides, the CDR3 is TGTGCCAGCAGCCAAGCAGTAGGAACGCAGTATTTT. Amino acid sequence: CASSQAVGTQYF.

This clonotype has ten or more counts. The V gene is TRBV20-1, the J gene TRBJ2-1; D is possibly TRBD1 or TRBD2 (6 bases each). This CDR3 has 15 residues. Germline-derived CDR1 and CDR2 are DFQATT and SNEGSKA (reference sequence). The V end lost 3 bases, the J end lost 4 bases, and 16 bases lay between the germline ends. The CDR3 DNA reads as TGCAGTGCTAGGACGACTAGAGGGGGTTACAATGAGCAGTTCTTC. Translating it yields CSARTTRGGYNEQFF.

The J gene is TRBJ1-1, the V gene TRBV19, with a tentative D call TRBD1 (5 bases). CDR3 length: 12 amino acids. The V and J ends lost 3 bases and 10 bases respectively, with 12 bases between them. Germline assignment: CDR1 LNHDA and CDR2 SQIVND (reference sequence). CDR3 residues: CASSISDSTAFF. Written as DNA, the CDR3 is TGTGCCAGTAGTATCTCCGACAGTACAGCTTTCTTT.

Note on this clonotype: This CDR3 is missing its conserved last phenylalanine or tryptophan, likely due to a read error. The rearrangement uses TRBV4-2 and TRBJ2-5; 11 bases map to TRBD2. Per germline, CDR1 LGHNA and CDR2 YNFKEQ. The CDR3 is 17 residues long. V lost 2 bases, J lost 1 base, and 6 bases stayed unmatched. The CDR3 DNA reads TGTGCCAGCAGCCAACCGACTAGCGGGACTCTCCAAGAGACCCAGTACCTC. Its protein product is CASSQPTSGTLQETQYL.